The 20 T cell receptor beta chains presented below share a single source sample, sequenced in a study of shared clonotypes between healthy human individuals. Profiling relied on immunoSEQ multiplex PCR, and the TCRdb table lists in-frame clones only, not all of them. The table has about a million clones, about 75% seen once. The specimen sequenced was memory CD4+ T cells sorted from blood. The subset denotes: CD45RA-negative fraction. All receptors come from a man aged 18 to 30 in good health.

This chain links TRBV19 with TRBJ1-1, with D hard to call. V lost 8 bases and J 2 bases, leaving 15 bases between the germline ends. The CDR3 extends over 14 amino acids. Germline V CDR1 and CDR2: LNHDA, SQIVND (reference sequence). Written as DNA, the CDR3 is TGTGCCAGTGGGAGGTCGTACCTTAACACTGAAGCTTTCTTT. It specifies CASGRSYLNTEAFF.

The V and J genes are TRBV6-1 and TRBJ2-5, with D possibly matching TRBD1 (6 bases). Trimming stripped 5 bases from V and 7 bases from J, with 8 bases between. The germline CDR1 and CDR2 sequences are MNHNS and SASEGT. The CDR3 runs to 11 residues. CDR3 nucleotides: TGTGCCAGCAGTCTAGGGGGGACCCAGTACTTC. This sequence encodes CASSLGGTQYF.

V is TRBV2 and J is TRBJ1-1, with TRBD1 identical over 8 bases. The CDR3 sequence is 14 residues long. Trimming removed 9 bases from V and 4 bases from J; junction bases left unmatched: 10. Germline loops: CDR1 SNHLY, CDR2 FYNNEI. The CDR3 here is CASTLQGEGTEAFF. The CDR3 DNA sequence: TGTGCCAGTACCCTACAGGGGGAAGGCACTGAAGCTTTCTTT.

The chain uses TRBV5-1 and TRBJ2-1; D uncertain. With 6 bases removed from V and 9 bases from J, the gap between germline ends came to 10 bases. CDR1 is SGHRS, CDR2 YFSETQ, per germline. There are 11 residues in the CDR3. The CDR3 reads CASTLQGEQFF. In DNA form, the CDR3 reads TGCGCCAGCACCTTACAAGGTGAGCAGTTCTTC.

V gene TRBV28 combines with J gene TRBJ2-7; TRBD2 aligns across 11 bases. Germline V gene data show CDR1 as MDHEN and CDR2 as SYDVKM. CDR3 size: 16 residues. V gave up 3 bases and J gave up 1 base; unmatched junction bases: 5. CDR3 in DNA: TGTGCCAGCAGTTTGCCCGGGACTAGCGGATCCTACGAGCAGTACTTC. Translating it yields CASSLPGTSGSYEQYF.

This clone occurred once. The rearrangement links TRBV6-6 to TRBJ1-5; no firm D call. This CDR3 has 14 residues. Germline V gene data show CDR1 as MNHNY and CDR2 as SVGAGI (reference sequence). The germline V and J ends were trimmed by 2 bases and 6 bases, with 11 bases remaining between them. CDR3 in amino acids: CASSYVEARQPQHF. CDR3 bases: TGTGCCAGCAGTTACGTCGAGGCGCGTCAGCCCCAGCATTTT.

The V call is TRBV28, the J call TRBJ1-2; TRBD1 agrees at 8 bases. With 5 bases clipped from V and 6 bases from J, the junction kept 14 bases outside the gene matches. Germline V gene data show CDR1 as MDHEN and CDR2 as SYDVKM. The length of the CDR3 is 16 residues. The CDR3 DNA follows: TGTGCCAGCAGTCCGGACTCCCATGGACAGGGAAATGGCTACACCTTC. Translated: CASSPDSHGQGNGYTF.

The chain carries TRBV7-2 and TRBJ2-3; TRBD1 matches at 8 bases. Germline lookup yields CDR1 SGHTA and CDR2 FQGNSA. Losses at the gene ends were 5 bases for V and 4 bases for J; bases not matched to a gene: 8. CDR3 length: 15 amino acids. CDR3 amino acids: CASSEYRGYADTQYF. CDR3 nucleotide sequence: TGTGCCAGCAGCGAATACAGGGGGTATGCAGATACGCAGTATTTT.

This rearrangement joins TRBV6-1 to TRBJ1-1; D remains ambiguous. This CDR3 has 14 amino acids. Germline assignment: CDR1 MNHNS and CDR2 SASEGT. V was cut by 7 bases and J by 0 bases, with 12 bases left in between. Written as DNA, the CDR3 is TGTGCCAGCACCAAAATGTGGATGAACACTGAAGCTTTCTTT. This gives the protein CASTKMWMNTEAFF.

The chain uses TRBV19 and TRBJ1-1, with 7 bases fitting TRBD1. The V segment lost 8 bases and the J segment 5 bases; nucleotides outside the gene matches: 11. Looked up from germline, CDR1 is LNHDA and CDR2 is SQIVND (reference sequence). The CDR3 has 14 residues. CDR3 DNA sequence: TGTGCCAGTGGATTGGACAGGTGGGGAACTGAAGCTTTCTTT. The encoded protein is CASGLDRWGTEAFF.

The chain uses TRBV29-1 and TRBJ2-2; a weak D match, TRBD2 (5 bases). This CDR3 has 14 residues. Trimming took off 7 bases at V and 8 bases at J, with 20 bases between the two ends. Germline lookup yields CDR1 SQVTM and CDR2 ANQGSEA. CDR3 protein: CSGRGPASGGELFF. CDR3 nucleotides: TGCAGCGGACGGGGTCCCGCCTCTGGGGGGGAGCTGTTTTTT.

This chain connects TRBV27 to TRBJ1-6; no clear D. V was clipped by 0 bases and J by 7 bases, with 16 bases between them. In germline, CDR1 is MNHEY, CDR2 SMNVEV (reference sequence). This CDR3 has 17 residues. The chain's CDR3 is CASSLSSRPAVNSPLHF. CDR3 bases: TGTGCCAGCAGTTTATCGAGCAGACCCGCGGTAAATTCACCCCTCCACTTT.

The chain uses TRBV30 and TRBJ1-6; D unclear. The germline gives CDR1 GTSNPN, CDR2 SVGIG (reference sequence). CDR3 length: 15 residues. Trimming took off 5 bases at V and 3 bases at J, with 14 bases between the two ends. CDR3 DNA sequence: TGTGCCTGGGTGCCTTATACCGGCTATAATTCACCCCTCCACTTT. Translation gives CAWVPYTGYNSPLHF.

The chain employs TRBV28 and TRBJ1-2; D unclear. Germline loops: CDR1 MDHEN, CDR2 SYDVKM. V was pared by 3 bases and J by 2 bases, with 7 bases between. This CDR3 comprises 13 residues. Here the CDR3 reads CASSFSQNYGYTF. Written as DNA, the CDR3 is TGTGCCAGCAGTTTCTCCCAGAACTATGGCTACACCTTC.

V is TRBV28 and J is TRBJ2-5; 7 bases align to TRBD2. Germline V gene lookup returns CDR1 MDHEN and CDR2 SYDVKM. V dropped 6 bases and J dropped 4; count of bases not matched to a gene: 5. CDR3 length equals 13 residues. As DNA, the CDR3 is TGTGCCAGCAGCGGGGGGAGATTAGAGACCCAGTACTTC. Its translation is CASSGGRLETQYF.

The chain couples TRBV10-1 to TRBJ1-1; TRBD1 is a possible D gene (5 bases). Trimming removed 7 bases at V and 9 bases at J, with 21 bases between. The CDR3 is 14 residues long. Germline loops: CDR1 WNHNN, CDR2 SYGVQD (reference sequence). This CDR3 is CASIFKGINDQAFF. In DNA, the CDR3 is TGCGCCAGCATCTTCAAGGGGATAAACGACCAAGCTTTCTTT.

Concerning this clone: A junction boundary mismatches the germline segment, possibly from a read error. The chain carries TRBV7-2 and TRBJ2-5; D remains ambiguous. This CDR3 region has 13 residues. Germline assignment: CDR1 SGHTA and CDR2 FQGNSA. DNA for the CDR3: TGTGCCAGCAGCTTAATACGCCAAGGGACCCAGTACTTC. It translates to CASSLIRQGTQYF.

The V gene is TRBV6-1, the J gene TRBJ2-5; a possible D gene is TRBD1 (6 bases). Trimming removed 5 bases from V and 5 bases from J, with 12 bases in between. The germline V gene has CDR1 MNHNS and CDR2 SASEGT. The CDR3 has 13 residues. CDR3 bases: TGTGCCAGCAGTATTACAGGGATGGAGACCCAGTACTTC. Its protein product is CASSITGMETQYF.

V gene TRBV28 combines with J gene TRBJ2-7, with a possible D match to TRBD1 (6 bases). Germline V gene sequence: CDR1 MDHEN, CDR2 SYDVKM. The CDR3 runs 14 residues. V lost 4 bases to trimming and J lost 5 bases, with 15 bases between them. The CDR3 region has the DNA TGTGCCAGCAGTTCAGGGGTGCCCCTACACGAGCAGTACTTC. This gives the protein CASSSGVPLHEQYF.

Points on this clone: A much larger clone lies a single base off, so this may be a read error. The sample carries other DNA sequences with the same CDR3. The chain is built from TRBV27 and TRBJ2-5; D uncertain. The CDR3 consists of 11 residues. V lost 3 bases and J lost 5, with 4 bases in between. The germline V gene encodes CDR1 MNHEY and CDR2 SMNVEV (reference sequence). The CDR3 sequence is CASSLMETQYF. CDR3 DNA sequence: TGTGCCAGCAGTTTGATGGAGACCCAGTACTTC.